The clone carrying this TCR beta chain showed up just once. The record originates from a study of blood T cell repertoires in COVID-19. On the study more broadly: PBMCs, B-cell-depleted T cells, or T cells provided the cDNA or gDNA that made up the material.

V lost 0 bases, J lost 4 bases, and 16 bases lay in between. The CDR3 loop spans 16 amino acids. Germline values: CDR1 SGDLS, CDR2 YYNGEE. Produced via immunoSEQ multiplex PCR; TCRdb's table is partial and in-frame only. The profile shows about 140,000 clones, approximately 89% of them singletons. This receptor was identified in a man aged 55 to 70 with active or convalescent COVID-19. The rearrangement joins TRBV9 to TRBJ2-5, with a possible D match to TRBD1 (5 bases). The sequenced material came from peripheral blood. The CDR3, as DNA: TGTGCCAGCAGCGTAGTAACAGGTCAATCGGGAGAGACCCAGTACTTC. It translates to CASSVVTGQSGETQYF.